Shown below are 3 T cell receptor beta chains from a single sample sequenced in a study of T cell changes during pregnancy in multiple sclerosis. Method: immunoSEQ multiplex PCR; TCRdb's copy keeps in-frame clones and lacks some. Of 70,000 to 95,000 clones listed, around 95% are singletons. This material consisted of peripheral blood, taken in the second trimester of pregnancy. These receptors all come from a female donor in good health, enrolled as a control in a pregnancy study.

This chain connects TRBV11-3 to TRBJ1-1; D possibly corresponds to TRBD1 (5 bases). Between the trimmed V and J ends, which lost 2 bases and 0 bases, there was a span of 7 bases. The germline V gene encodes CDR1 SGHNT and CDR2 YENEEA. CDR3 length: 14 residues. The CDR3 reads CASSLPGMNTEAFF. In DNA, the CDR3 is TGTGCCAGCAGCTTACCAGGGATGAACACTGAAGCTTTCTTT.

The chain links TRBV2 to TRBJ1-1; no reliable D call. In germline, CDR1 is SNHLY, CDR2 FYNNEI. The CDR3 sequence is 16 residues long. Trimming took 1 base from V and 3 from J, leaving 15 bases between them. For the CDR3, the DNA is TGTGCCAGCAGTGAAGGCCAAGGGAGGAGGGACACTGAAGCTTTCTTT. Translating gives CASSEGQGRRDTEAFF.

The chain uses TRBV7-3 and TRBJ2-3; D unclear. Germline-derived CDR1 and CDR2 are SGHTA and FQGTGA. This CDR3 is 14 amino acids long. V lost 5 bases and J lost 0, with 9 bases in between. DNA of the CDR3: TGTGCCAGCAGCCCCAGTTCTAGCACAGATACGCAGTATTTT. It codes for CASSPSSSTDTQYF.